The sequence of this TCR beta chain was determined in a study of T cells after yellow fever vaccination. Across the whole study: It was with CD3, CD45RA, CCR7 and CD95 that the EM, EMRA, CM and Tscm memory subsets were sorted. Whole-study findings and limits: Across the CD4 and CD8 compartments, a small share of clonotypes was present in both. Almost no vaccine-responding clonotypes were detectable in day 0 sorted memory subsets.

This CDR3 comprises 13 residues. Trimming pared 3 bases from V and 8 bases from J, leaving 13 bases between. The germline CDR1 and CDR2 sequences are MNHEY and SMNVEV (reference sequence). UMIs were added to TCR cDNA along with a universal primer site when it was made by 5'RACE template switching. TCRdb analysed the 5' RACE reads with MiXCR anew, one entry per CDR3 protein. This sample has about 50,000 distinct CDR3 sequences, with approximately 6.1% found just once. This clonotype was detected ten times or more. The gene calls are TRBV27 and TRBJ1-2; tentative D call: TRBD1 (5 bases). This sequence was found in a man between 18 and 29 years old who received the YFV17D yellow fever vaccine. The source was PBMCs, either bulk or a sorted T-cell subset (CD4+, CD8+, memory, or dextramer-sorted; not recorded which), collected on the day of the yellow fever booster vaccination. The CDR3 coding sequence is TGTGCCAGCAGTTTCCAAGGGGCGCGGGGCTACACCTTC. Protein product: CASSFQGARGYTF.